These 13 T cell receptor beta chains share one sample of origin, sequenced in a study of T cell changes during pregnancy in multiple sclerosis. Some clones are missing from TCRdb's copy, which holds only in-frame ones; the method was immunoSEQ multiplex PCR. The sample has 100,000 or so clones, more than 80% seen once. Specimen: peripheral blood, collected in the second trimester of pregnancy. These receptors came from a female donor with multiple sclerosis, enrolled in a pregnancy study.

This sequence joins TRBV28 and TRBJ2-7, with D uncertain. The V gene lost 4 bases and the J gene lost 4 bases, with 17 bases spanning the gap. This CDR3 has 15 amino acids. The germline gives CDR1 MDHEN, CDR2 SYDVKM. CDR3 region: CASSSLPKTRYEQYF. CDR3 bases: TGTGCCAGCAGTTCACTACCAAAAACGAGGTACGAGCAGTACTTC.

The chain couples TRBV4-1 to TRBJ1-2; 8 bases fit TRBD1. The CDR3 loop spans 16 amino acids. Germline assignment: CDR1 MGHRA and CDR2 YSYEKL. Trimming took 4 bases from V and 4 from J; bases not matched to a gene: 11. The CDR3 region is CASSPSGGAGVYGYTF. The CDR3 DNA is TGCGCCAGCAGCCCATCAGGGGGCGCAGGTGTCTATGGCTACACCTTC.

The chain combines TRBV28 with TRBJ2-1, with D perhaps matching TRBD2 (6 bases). This CDR3 has 16 amino acids. Looked up from germline, CDR1 is MDHEN and CDR2 is SYDVKM. V gave up 3 bases and J gave up 0 bases, with 12 bases separating them. The CDR3 DNA is TGTGCCAGCAGTTTTGGGCGGGGAAACTCCTACAATGAGCAGTTCTTC. Its translation: CASSFGRGNSYNEQFF.

V is TRBV10-3 and J is TRBJ2-7; D is unresolved. The CDR3 runs to 13 residues. Germline V CDR1 and CDR2: ENHRY, SYGVKD. V lost 10 bases and J lost 2, with 15 bases in between. The CDR3 DNA is TGTGCCAGCCGACACGTTCAAACCTACGAGCAGTACTTC. Its protein product is CASRHVQTYEQYF.

V gene TRBV28 combines with J gene TRBJ1-2; possible D gene TRBD1, 5 bases. The germline CDR1 and CDR2 sequences are MDHEN and SYDVKM. The length of the CDR3 is 14 residues. V dropped 2 bases and J dropped 4 bases, with 11 bases sitting between them. The CDR3 protein is CASSLHRQSYGYTF. In nucleotides, the CDR3 is TGTGCCAGCAGTTTACATCGACAGTCCTATGGCTACACCTTC.

This chain joins TRBV7-8 and TRBJ2-7; D may be TRBD2 (7 bases). Germline assignment: CDR1 SGHVS and CDR2 FQNEAQ. The CDR3 is 17 residues long. Trimming stripped 1 base from V and 2 bases from J, with 18 bases between. The CDR3 protein is CASSLVGGGGGTYEQYF. The CDR3, as DNA: TGTGCCAGCAGCTTAGTAGGGGGAGGGGGGGGCACCTACGAGCAGTACTTC.

The rearrangement uses TRBV29-1 and TRBJ1-2; 7 bases map to TRBD1. Trimming at V came to 2 bases and at J to 3 bases, leaving 0 bases not matched to a gene. Looked up from germline, CDR1 is SQVTM and CDR2 is ANQGSEA. The CDR3 has 12 residues. The CDR3 sequence is CSVEQGDYGYTF. As DNA, the CDR3 is TGCAGCGTTGAACAGGGGGACTATGGCTACACCTTC.

The genes are TRBV9 and TRBJ1-4; 7 nucleotides line up with TRBD1. Unmatched junction bases numbered 7, after V lost 3 bases and J lost 5 bases. There are 15 residues in the CDR3. Germline assignment: CDR1 SGDLS and CDR2 YYNGEE. The chain's CDR3 is CASSEGPGQNEKLFF. As DNA, the CDR3 is TGTGCCAGCAGCGAGGGTCCGGGACAGAATGAAAAACTGTTTTTT.

The CDR3 DNA sequence: TGTGCCAGCAGCCAAGTGCCTAGCGGGAGGGGTGAGCAGTTCTTC. Translating it yields CASSQVPSGRGEQFF. V gene TRBV14 combines with J gene TRBJ2-1, with TRBD2 identical over 12 bases. The V segment lost 1 base and the J segment 9 bases; nucleotides outside the gene matches: 4. CDR1 is SGHDN, CDR2 FVKESK, per germline. This CDR3 spans 15 amino acids.

This clone appeared a single time. The J gene is TRBJ2-5, the V gene TRBV6-6; 8 nucleotides line up with TRBD1. J gave up 5 bases and V 0 bases, and 8 bases lay outside the gene matches. The CDR3 contains 16 residues. Germline V gene data show CDR1 as MNHNY and CDR2 as SVGAGI (reference sequence). The CDR3 here is CASSYSGRGRQETQYF. The CDR3 region has the DNA TGTGCCAGCAGTTACTCGGGCAGGGGGCGTCAGGAGACCCAGTACTTC.

This clone was seen a single time. This sequence joins TRBV2 and TRBJ2-3, with 7 bases matching TRBD2. Trimming took 7 bases from V and 1 from J; bases not matched to a gene: 8. The CDR3 extends over 15 amino acids. Germline V lookup: CDR1 SNHLY, CDR2 FYNNEI. CDR3 in DNA: TGTGCCAGCATTGGTACTAGCGCCCGCACAGATACGCAGTATTTT. It codes for CASIGTSARTDTQYF.

The chain combines TRBV5-1 with TRBJ1-2; TRBD1 matches at 8 bases. The CDR3 is 15 amino acids. Germline V gene data show CDR1 as SGHRS and CDR2 as YFSETQ. With 0 bases clipped from V and 5 bases from J, the junction kept 6 bases outside the gene matches. The DNA for the CDR3 is TGCGCCAGCAGCTTGGTACAGGGGGGAGATTATGGCTACACCTTC. Translated, it gives CASSLVQGGDYGYTF.

The chain couples TRBV9 to TRBJ1-5, with 9 bases identical to TRBD1. Germline CDR1 SGDLS, CDR2 YYNGEE. Unmatched junction bases numbered 4, after V lost 3 bases and J lost 3 bases. CDR3 size: 15 residues. The CDR3 region is CASSAGTGYNQPQHF. DNA of the CDR3: TGTGCCAGCAGCGCCGGGACAGGGTACAATCAGCCCCAGCATTTT.